The following is a TCR beta chain sequence with its context. Its antigen is unidentified. The data are from a study of T cells after yellow fever vaccination. Overall study: The authors prepared low-cell-number fractions using SMART-Seq v4 Ultra Low Input. Overall study results and limits: Abundant clonotypes from the bulk population could contaminate FACS-sorted repertoires. Weaker overall, the secondary response nonetheless peaked faster (day 5 versus 15). In post-booster samples, most primary-vaccination clones reappeared (about 95% CD4, 70% to 90% CD8).

The CDR3 length is 16 residues. V lost 10 bases, J lost 2 bases, and 24 bases lay in between. The germline CDR1 and CDR2 sequences are MDHEN and SYDVKM. MiXCR, run by TCRdb on the 5' RACE reads, gives a single entry per CDR3 protein. The sample has approximately 550,000 distinct CDR3 sequences; about 19% are singletons. The sequenced sample was PBMCs, obtained 15 days after the yellow fever booster vaccination. This chain uses TRBV28 with TRBJ2-7; D is unclear. This receptor was identified in a man younger than 45 who received the YFV17D yellow fever vaccine. CDR3 region: CATHSESEFPAYEQYF. The CDR3 nucleotides read TGTGCCACCCACTCAGAGTCCGAATTCCCCGCCTACGAGCAGTACTTC.